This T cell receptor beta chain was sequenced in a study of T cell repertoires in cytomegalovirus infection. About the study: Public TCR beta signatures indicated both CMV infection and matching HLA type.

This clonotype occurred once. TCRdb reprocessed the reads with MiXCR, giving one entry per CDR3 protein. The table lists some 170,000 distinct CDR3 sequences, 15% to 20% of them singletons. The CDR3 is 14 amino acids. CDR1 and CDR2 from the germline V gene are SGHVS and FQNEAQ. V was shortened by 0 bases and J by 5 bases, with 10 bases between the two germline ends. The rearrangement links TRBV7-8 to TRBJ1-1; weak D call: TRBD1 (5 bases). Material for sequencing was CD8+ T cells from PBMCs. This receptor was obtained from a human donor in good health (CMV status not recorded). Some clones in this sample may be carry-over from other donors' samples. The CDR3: CASSLAVGETEAFF. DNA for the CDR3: TGTGCCAGCAGCTTAGCGGTAGGGGAGACTGAAGCTTTCTTT.